This T cell receptor beta chain was recovered during a study of control samples from healthy donors and cancer patients. Here immunoSEQ multiplex PCR was the method, and the copy in TCRdb shows in-frame clones only, minus some. Among more than 150,000 clones listed, 80% to 95% were seen once. This clone occurred once. Sequences were obtained from blood. The clonotype comes from a woman aged 25 to 39 in good health.

This CDR3 is CASSVIPDPDTEAFF. The CDR3 nucleotides are TGTGCCAGCAGCGTGATCCCCGACCCGGACACTGAAGCTTTCTTT. The V and J genes are TRBV9 and TRBJ1-1; no clear D gene. Per the germline V gene, CDR1 is SGDLS and CDR2 is YYNGEE. Trimming shortened V by 2 bases and J by 3 bases, and 14 bases separated the two germline ends. There are 15 residues in the CDR3.